The rows below give T cell receptor beta chains drawn from one sample of a study of T cells in Graves' hyperthyroidism and ophthalmopathy. TCRdb fed the multiplex PCR reads into MiXCR, producing one record per CDR3 protein. The sample includes around 350,000 distinct CDR3 sequences, about 18% of them seen just once. Sequenced sample: blood. Source of these receptors: a woman in her late teens or twenties with Graves' hyperthyroidism. Both conserved end residues are part of each CDR3. The D gene is left open where the match is weak. Clone size, where shown, is once, few, many, or a class for clones that have expanded.

NA	TRBV9	TRBJ1-1	many	CASSAEENSWDTEAFF	TGTGCCAGCAGCGCCGAAGAGAATAGCTGGGACACTGAAGCTTTCTTT
TRBD1	TRBV5-1	TRBJ2-5	many	CASSLQGHQETQYF	TGCGCCAGCAGCTTACAGGGGCACCAAGAGACCCAGTACTTC
TRBD1	TRBV7-9	TRBJ1-5	many	CASSFGTAVAQPQHF	TGTGCCAGCAGCTTCGGGACAGCAGTAGCTCAGCCCCAGCATTTT
NA	TRBV6-2/TRBV6-3	TRBJ1-1	NA	CASSYLSGATEAFF	TGTGCCAGCAGTTACTTATCAGGGGCCACTGAAGCTTTCTTT
NA	TRBV6-1	TRBJ1-1	NA	CASSKQVEGTEAFF	TGTGCCAGCAGTAAACAGGTTGAGGGCACTGAAGCTTTCTTT
NA	TRBV7-2	TRBJ2-7	NA	CASSLVGVWRNEQYF	TGTGCCAGCAGCTTAGTCGGGGTCTGGCGGAACGAGCAGTACTTC
NA	TRBV6-1	TRBJ2-7	few	CASSEAWSRGKYF	TGTGCCAGCAGTGAAGCGTGGTCCCGAGGGAAGTACTTC
NA	TRBV4-1	TRBJ1-6	many	CASSQDMRSYNSPLHF	TGCGCCAGCAGCCAAGATATGAGGTCTTATAATTCACCCCTCCACTTT
NA	TRBV11-2	TRBJ2-5	many	CASSSGFQETQYF	TGTGCCAGCAGTTCAGGGTTCCAAGAGACCCAGTACTTC
TRBD1	TRBV6-1	TRBJ1-6	many	CASSPGQGDSPLHF	TGTGCCAGCAGTCCGGGACAGGGCGATTCACCCCTCCACTTT
TRBD1	TRBV7-8	TRBJ1-2	many	CASSLATGTGSGYTF	TGTGCCAGCAGCTTAGCGACAGGGACAGGGAGCGGCTACACCTTC
TRBD2	TRBV6-5	TRBJ2-5	NA	CASSYSAGGGKETQYF	TGTGCCAGCAGTTACTCTGCGGGGGGAGGCAAAGAGACCCAGTACTTC
NA	TRBV7-2	TRBJ1-1	many	CASSLEGWGTEAFF	TGTGCCAGCAGCTTAGAAGGGTGGGGCACTGAAGCTTTCTTT
TRBD1	TRBV20-1	TRBJ2-7	many	CSAITGTGWYEQYF	TGCAGTGCTATCACCGGGACAGGGTGGTACGAGCAGTACTTC
NA	TRBV6-2/TRBV6-3	TRBJ2-2	many	CASKGGQNTGELFF	TGTGCCAGTAAGGGCGGACAGAACACCGGGGAGCTGTTTTTT
NA	TRBV6-5	TRBJ1-2	many	CASSYSTNYGYTF	TGTGCCAGCAGTTATTCTACGAACTATGGCTACACCTTC
TRBD1	TRBV10-3	TRBJ2-7	many	CAISESRDRAYEQYF	TGTGCCATCAGTGAGTCGAGGGACAGGGCCTACGAGCAGTACTTC
NA	TRBV7-8	TRBJ2-5	many	CASSLLASGVRTQYF	TGTGCCAGCAGCCTACTTGCCTCGGGGGTGAGGACCCAGTACTTC
NA	TRBV6-1	TRBJ2-3	few	CASRGPADTQYF	TGTGCCAGCAGAGGACCCGCAGATACGCAGTATTTT
NA	TRBV6-1	TRBJ1-1	many	CASRRGENTEAFF	TGTGCCAGCCGAAGGGGGGAGAACACTGAAGCTTTCTTT
NA	TRBV18	TRBJ1-2	few	CASSPQQIYGYTF	TGTGCCAGCTCACCCCAACAGATCTATGGCTACACCTTC
TRBD2	TRBV12-3/TRBV12-4	TRBJ2-7	many	CASSSGLAGGWEQYF	TGTGCCAGCAGTTCCGGACTAGCGGGGGGCTGGGAGCAGTACTTC
NA	TRBV20-1	TRBJ2-7	NA	CSAPTQGLGDEQYF	TGCAGTGCTCCCACCCAAGGCCTAGGGGACGAGCAGTACTTC
NA	TRBV29-1	TRBJ1-1	NA	CSVEDVFGGNTEAFF	TGCAGCGTTGAAGATGTGTTTGGGGGGAACACTGAAGCTTTCTTT
NA	TRBV20-1	TRBJ2-5	many	CSAWSFQETQYF	TGCAGTGCCTGGTCCTTCCAAGAGACCCAGTACTTC
NA	TRBV3-1	TRBJ1-1	many	CASSQGGRPTEAFF	TGTGCCAGCAGCCAAGGGGGGCGGCCGACTGAAGCTTTCTTT
NA	TRBV5-1	TRBJ1-2	many	CASSSQPNYGYTF	TGCGCCAGCAGCTCGCAGCCTAACTATGGCTACACCTTC
TRBD1	TRBV28	TRBJ2-7	many	CASSPPGQGWEQYF	TGTGCCAGCAGTCCACCGGGACAGGGGTGGGAGCAGTACTTC
NA	TRBV7-2	TRBJ1-1	many	CASSTAVEAGGEAFF	TGTGCCAGCAGCACCGCAGTAGAGGCTGGTGGTGAAGCTTTCTTT
TRBD1	TRBV5-1	TRBJ2-5	many	CATFGQAEETQYF	TGCGCCACCTTCGGACAGGCGGAAGAGACCCAGTACTTC
NA	TRBV6-2/TRBV6-3	TRBJ2-5	many	CASTWAGQETQYF	TGTGCCAGCACCTGGGCAGGGCAAGAGACCCAGTACTTC
NA	TRBV6-1	TRBJ2-5	many	CASSPPRGNLETQYF	TGTGCCAGCAGTCCACCCAGGGGTAACTTGGAGACCCAGTACTTC
TRBD2	TRBV6-1	TRBJ2-7	many	CASSAQRGYEQYF	TGTGCCAGCAGTGCCCAGCGGGGCTACGAGCAGTACTTC
NA	TRBV28	TRBJ2-7	many	CASSVPYEQYF	TGTGCCAGCAGTGTACCCTACGAGCAGTACTTC
NA	TRBV6-1	TRBJ1-3	many	CAPGAATSGNTIYF	TGTGCCCCCGGGGCGGCGACCTCTGGAAACACCATATATTTT
NA	TRBV15	TRBJ1-3	many	CATSRGSPGRRNTIYF	TGTGCCACCAGCAGAGGAAGTCCAGGGAGGAGAAACACCATATATTTT
NA	TRBV11-1	TRBJ1-1	many	CASSLRKQRGNTEAFF	TGTGCCAGCAGCTTAAGGAAACAGCGGGGAAACACTGAAGCTTTCTTT
TRBD2	TRBV5-1	TRBJ2-7	many	CASSGTSGEYEQYF	TGCGCCAGCAGCGGAACTAGCGGGGAATACGAGCAGTACTTC
NA	TRBV7-9	TRBJ2-5	many	CASSLQPETQYF	TGTGCCAGCAGCTTACAACCGGAGACCCAGTACTTC
NA	TRBV7-3	TRBJ2-6	many	CASHSSGANVLTF	TGTGCCAGCCACAGCTCTGGGGCCAACGTCCTGACTTTC
NA	TRBV28	TRBJ1-5	NA	CASSSPRYQPQHF	TGTGCCAGCAGTTCCCCACGGTATCAGCCCCAGCATTTT
TRBD1	TRBV4-1	TRBJ1-2	few	CASSRGGQGDGYTF	TGCGCCAGCAGCCGGGGGGGACAGGGCGATGGCTACACCTTC
NA	TRBV6-1	TRBJ1-2	NA	CASNVASYGYTF	TGTGCCAGCAACGTAGCGTCCTATGGCTACACCTTC
NA	TRBV20-1	TRBJ1-5	many	CSARTGTLARQPQHF	TGCAGTGCTAGAACCGGGACCCTCGCGCGACAGCCCCAGCATTTT
NA	TRBV10-3	TRBJ1-1	many	CAISTQGYTEAFF	TGTGCCATCAGTACCCAGGGATACACTGAAGCTTTCTTT